Following are 18 T cell receptor beta chains from one sample sequenced in a study of blood T cell repertoires in COVID-19. Sequencing was performed with immunoSEQ multiplex PCR; in TCRdb, only in-frame clones are kept and a portion is missing. The profile shows around 29,000 clones, approximately 85% of them singletons. The source material was peripheral blood. These receptors came from a woman of 80 years or more with COVID-19, enrolled during active disease.

The J gene is TRBJ2-3, the V gene TRBV24-1, with 13 bases identical to TRBD2. The V segment lost 6 bases and the J segment 5 bases; nucleotides outside the gene matches: 7. This CDR3 comprises 16 residues. Germline CDR1 reads KGHDR; CDR2 reads SFDVKD. For the CDR3, the DNA is TGTGCCACCAGTTCCACTAGCGGGGGGGCGGGAGATACGCAGTATTTT. It specifies CATSSTSGGAGDTQYF.

The chain employs TRBV14 and TRBJ1-2; 9 nucleotides line up with TRBD1. Unmatched junction bases numbered 5, after V lost 0 bases and J lost 6 bases. There are 15 residues in the CDR3. Germline V CDR1 and CDR2: SGHDN, FVKESK. The CDR3 DNA reads as TGTGCCAGCAGCCAAGATTTACGGACAGGGGATGGCTACACCTTC. Protein: CASSQDLRTGDGYTF.

The gene calls are TRBV5-1 and TRBJ2-5; TRBD2 is a possible D gene (6 bases). This CDR3 is 13 amino acids long. Trimming removed 3 bases from V and 5 bases from J, with 11 bases in between. The germline CDR1 and CDR2 sequences are SGHRS and YFSETQ. In DNA, the CDR3 is TGCGCCAGCAGCTCGGGGGTCATGGAGACCCAGTACTTC. Its translation is CASSSGVMETQYF.

This sequence joins TRBV7-2 and TRBJ2-5; perhaps TRBD1 as D (5 bases). CDR1 and CDR2 (germline): SGHTA, FQGNSA. V lost 1 base, J lost 6 bases, and 9 bases lay in between. The CDR3 is 13 amino acids. The CDR3 here is CASSLVGVKTQYF. The CDR3 coding sequence is TGTGCCAGCAGCTTAGTAGGGGTTAAGACCCAGTACTTC. The variable domain in full, completed from reference TRBV7-2 and TRBJ2-5, reads GAGVSQSPSNKVTEKGKDVELRCDPISGHTALYWYRQSLGQGLEFLIYFQGNSAPDKSGLPSDRFSAERTGGSVSTLTIQRTQQEDSAVYLCASSLVGVKTQYFGPGTRLLVL.

The table lists this clone with a few counts. This chain links TRBV5-1 with TRBJ1-2; D is undetermined. Trimming cost V 4 bases and J 3 bases, with 7 bases left between them. The germline V gene encodes CDR1 SGHRS and CDR2 YFSETQ. The CDR3 length is 12 residues. CDR3 amino acids: CASSPADYGYTF. As DNA, the CDR3 is TGCGCCAGCAGCCCCGCAGACTATGGCTACACCTTC.

The chain couples TRBV19 to TRBJ1-5; D possibly corresponds to TRBD1 (6 bases). Trimming removed 4 bases from V and 5 bases from J, with 18 bases in between. Germline V gene data show CDR1 as LNHDA and CDR2 as SQIVND (reference sequence). CDR3 length: 16 residues. CDR3 bases: TGTGCCAGTAGTACTCCCACCCAAGGGGGATATCAGCCCCAGCATTTT. Residues: CASSTPTQGGYQPQHF.

The chain links TRBV2 to TRBJ2-7, with D possibly being TRBD1 (6 bases). This CDR3 spans 12 amino acids. The V and J ends lost 6 bases and 6 bases respectively, with 12 bases between them. From germline, CDR1 is SNHLY and CDR2 FYNNEI. CDR3 sequence (DNA): TGTGCCAGCAGGCAGGGGTTGAGCGAGCAGTACTTC. Translated: CASRQGLSEQYF.

V gene TRBV19 combines with J gene TRBJ2-2, with 8 bases identical to TRBD2. The germline V gene encodes CDR1 LNHDA and CDR2 SQIVND (reference sequence). Trimming took 5 bases from V and 3 from J; bases not matched to a gene: 8. The CDR3 spans 16 residues. This CDR3 reads CASSLLAERDTGELFF. The CDR3 coding sequence is TGTGCCAGTAGTTTACTAGCGGAAAGGGACACCGGGGAGCTGTTTTTT.

This sequence joins TRBV7-2 and TRBJ1-3, with TRBD1 matching 7 bases. J lost 0 bases, V lost 1 base, and 6 bases had no gene match. The CDR3 extends over 17 amino acids. CDR1 and CDR2 from the germline V gene are SGHTA and FQGNSA. The CDR3 DNA sequence: TGTGCCAGCAGCTTAGTAGGGGGCAAGGGCTCTGGAAACACCATATATTTT. Protein sequence: CASSLVGGKGSGNTIYF.

J is TRBJ2-1 and V is TRBV30; a weak D match, TRBD1 (6 bases). This CDR3 is built from 15 residues. The germline gives CDR1 GTSNPN, CDR2 SVGIG (reference sequence). V lost 4 bases to trimming and J lost 4 bases, with 17 bases between them. CDR3 DNA: TGTGCCTGGACCTCGAAGGGGGTGGGGTACAATGAGCAGTTCTTC. This encodes CAWTSKGVGYNEQFF.

The chain employs TRBV6-5 and TRBJ1-1; D might be TRBD1 (6 bases). This CDR3 has 14 residues. V lost 5 bases and J lost 1, with 11 bases in between. From germline, CDR1 is MNHEY and CDR2 SVGAGI. CDR3 protein: CASSRTASNTEAFF. CDR3 nucleotides: TGTGCCAGCAGTCGGACAGCCTCGAACACTGAAGCTTTCTTT.

The chain recombines TRBV7-8 with TRBJ1-4; weak D call: TRBD1 (5 bases). V lost 5 bases to trimming and J lost 7 bases, with 11 bases between them. Looked up from germline, CDR1 is SGHVS and CDR2 is FQNEAQ. The CDR3 consists of 13 residues. The CDR3 loop reads CASSRGGIEKLFF. CDR3 bases: TGTGCCAGCAGCCGCGGGGGGATTGAAAAACTGTTTTTT. Full variable domain (outside the CDR3, taken from reference TRBV7-8 and TRBJ1-4): GAGVSQSPRYKVAKRGQDVALRCDPISGHVSLFWYQQALGQGPEFLTYFQNEAQLDKSGLPSDRFFAERPEGSVSTLKIQRTQQEDSAVYLCASSRGGIEKLFFGSGTQLSVL.

This sequence joins TRBV9 and TRBJ2-2; D possibly corresponds to TRBD1 (5 bases). The CDR3 totals 18 residues. From germline, CDR1 is SGDLS and CDR2 YYNGEE. Trimming cost V 4 bases and J 0 bases, with 19 bases left between them. The CDR3 here is CASSPRQSSIANTGELFF. CDR3 sequence (DNA): TGTGCCAGCAGCCCCCGACAGAGCAGCATCGCGAACACCGGGGAGCTGTTTTTT.

This clone occurred once. V usage is TRBV7-8 and J usage is TRBJ2-7, with a weak D call TRBD1 (5 bases). The germline V and J ends were trimmed by 1 base and 4 bases, with 11 bases remaining between them. Looked up from germline, CDR1 is SGHVS and CDR2 is FQNEAQ. The CDR3 consists of 14 residues. The CDR3 loop is CASSLEGSSYEQYF. CDR3 sequence (DNA): TGTGCCAGCAGCTTAGAGGGGTCGAGTTACGAGCAGTACTTC.

The rearrangement links TRBV3-1 (or the pseudogene TRBV3-2) to TRBJ1-2, with 7 bases identical to TRBD1. The V gene's germline CDR1 is LGHDT and CDR2 YNNKEL (reference sequence). The CDR3 spans 13 residues. V gave up 6 bases and J gave up 6 bases; unmatched junction bases: 7. The CDR3: CASRHRGVNGYTF. The CDR3 DNA is TGTGCCAGCAGACACAGGGGCGTGAATGGCTACACCTTC.

In DNA, the CDR3 is TGTGCCAGTGCCCCCTGGGCAGCAACTAATGAAAAACTGTTTTTT. It specifies CASAPWAATNEKLFF. The chain uses TRBV2 and TRBJ1-4; D is unresolved. Germline CDR1 SNHLY, CDR2 FYNNEI. The ends were cut back, 9 bases at V and 0 bases at J, with 14 bases in the middle. The CDR3 spans 15 residues.

The chain uses TRBV5-4 and TRBJ2-5; 10 bases are shared with TRBD2. Germline CDR1 SGHNT, CDR2 YYREEE (reference sequence). CDR3 size: 15 residues. J gave up 4 bases and V 2 bases, and 5 bases lay outside the gene matches. Here the CDR3 reads CASSLPGTSVETQYF. DNA of the CDR3: TGTGCCAGCAGCTTACCCGGGACTAGCGTAGAGACCCAGTACTTC.

The chain combines TRBV10-2 with TRBJ1-1; 8 bases fit TRBD1. Looked up from germline, CDR1 is WSHSY and CDR2 is SAAADI. With 5 bases clipped from V and 1 base from J, the junction kept 6 bases outside the gene matches. The CDR3 covers 15 residues. CDR3 region: CASSYSGTGNTEAFF. CDR3 bases: TGCGCCAGCAGTTACTCCGGGACAGGGAACACTGAAGCTTTCTTT.